This section outlines one T cell receptor (beta chain) sequence together with its context. Its target is not known. The source of the sample is a study of cytomegalovirus exposure and HLA in healthy donors. Study-wide points: Researchers had no immune exposure information except CMV serostatus available. Researchers counted around 180 TCR beta chains as cytomegalovirus-associated. Several of the most significant clusters appeared linked to common viral pathogens, based on a later analysis.

The CDR3 consists of 15 residues. The V gene's germline CDR1 is LGHNT and CDR2 FRNRAP. V was pared by 6 bases and J by 5 bases, with 4 bases of the junction left unmatched. Vbeta (60) and Jbeta (13) primers were used in the PCR. The assay was immunoSEQ multiplex PCR, and TCRdb's table has in-frame clones only and misses some. The sample has roughly 80,000 clones. The sequence came from a woman in her thirties in good health and CMV-seronegative. Sequenced sample: PBMCs. The gene calls are TRBV12-5 and TRBJ2-5; 15 bases are shared with TRBD2. CDR3 DNA sequence: TGTGCTAGTGGCCGAGGGACTAGCGGGAGGGAGACCCAGTACTTC. As protein: CASGRGTSGRETQYF.